Below are 9 T cell receptor beta chains sequenced from a single sample in a study of T cells in Graves' hyperthyroidism and ophthalmopathy. RNA transcripts gave rise to amplified TCR beta CDR3 regions. HTBI primers were the set used in a first-round RT-PCR of the TCR CDR3. TCRdb re-called the multiplex PCR reads with MiXCR, one entry per CDR3 protein. This table holds some 550,000 distinct CDR3 sequences, around 16% found once. The sequenced sample consisted of blood. The receptors come from a woman aged 40-49 years with Graves' ophthalmopathy.

This clonotype appeared a few times. The genes are TRBV28 and TRBJ1-5; D may be TRBD1 (6 bases). This CDR3 contains 15 residues. V lost 2 bases and J 7 bases, leaving 15 bases between the germline ends. In germline, CDR1 is MDHEN, CDR2 SYDVKM. The CDR3 protein is CASSLPLGARQPQHF. Here the CDR3 DNA reads TGTGCCAGCAGTTTACCGCTGGGGGCAAGACAGCCCCAGCATTTT.

This clonotype was found many times. This chain joins TRBV6-1 and TRBJ2-7; D might be TRBD1 (6 bases). Germline V CDR1 and CDR2: MNHNS, SASEGT. Trimming stripped 8 bases from V and 2 bases from J, with 13 bases between. The CDR3 extends over 13 amino acids. The CDR3 here is CASSYRVAYEQYF. The CDR3, as DNA: TGTGCCAGCTCGTACAGGGTTGCCTACGAGCAGTACTTC.

V is TRBV19 and J is TRBJ2-2, with no clear D. This CDR3 is built from 15 residues. The germline gives CDR1 LNHDA, CDR2 SQIVND (reference sequence). Trimming removed 1 base from V and 0 bases from J, with 6 bases in between. CDR3 bases: TGTGCCAGTAGTATAGGAGAGGCGAACACCGGGGAGCTGTTTTTT. This sequence encodes CASSIGEANTGELFF.

This clonotype was picked up one time. This sequence may be a read error, since a much larger clone differs from it by one base. No conserved phenylalanine or tryptophan is present at the end of the CDR3, so a read error is the likely explanation. The chain has TRBV6-2 or TRBV6-3 and TRBJ2-1; D remains unclear. Per the germline V gene, CDR1 is MNHEY and CDR2 is SVGEGT. V lost 7 bases and J 0 bases, leaving 13 bases between the germline ends. This CDR3 comprises 15 residues. The CDR3 here is CASNRRPSSYNEQFL. CDR3 in DNA: TGTGCCAGCAACCGTCGGCCAAGCTCCTACAATGAGCAGTTCCTC.

This chain links TRBV3-1 with TRBJ1-5; D is ambiguous. V was shortened by 1 base and J by 10 bases, with 8 bases between the two germline ends. The length of the CDR3 is 12 residues. Germline loops: CDR1 LGHDT, CDR2 YNNKEL (reference sequence). DNA of the CDR3: TGTGCCAGCAGCCAAGGGGAGGGACCCCAGCATTTT. Protein sequence: CASSQGEGPQHF.

Notes on this clonotype: A clone one base away is much larger, so this may be a read error. The V gene is TRBV2, the J gene TRBJ1-6, with a weak D call TRBD1 (5 bases). The CDR3 runs to 14 residues. The V gene's germline CDR1 is SNHLY and CDR2 FYNNEI. Between the trimmed V and J ends, which lost 7 bases and 9 bases, there was a span of 16 bases. This CDR3 reads CASKGDWGISPLHF. The CDR3 coding sequence is TGTGCCAGCAAGGGAGACTGGGGGATTTCACCCCTCCACTTT.

The DNA of the CDR3 is TGTGCCAGCAGCGTAGGGTGGACGGGGGAGACCCAGTACTTC. Its protein is CASSVGWTGETQYF. The gene calls are TRBV9 and TRBJ2-5; a weak D match, TRBD2 (5 bases). From germline, CDR1 is SGDLS and CDR2 YYNGEE. Trimming took off 0 bases at V and 5 bases at J, with 11 bases between the two ends. This CDR3 spans 14 amino acids.

This clonotype was observed at least ten times. J is TRBJ1-1 and V is TRBV7-3; D gene unclear. CDR1 and CDR2 from the germline V gene are SGHTA and FQGTGA. Deletions cut 5 bases from V and 6 bases from J, with 13 bases between. The CDR3 consists of 13 residues. CDR3 in DNA: TGTGCCAGCAGCAACTACGATAGTCCTGAAGCTTTCTTT. Encoded protein: CASSNYDSPEAFF.

This clonotype has ten or more counts. The V gene is TRBV28, the J gene TRBJ2-7; D may be TRBD2 (5 bases). The CDR3 sequence is 13 residues long. Trimming stripped 6 bases from V and 2 bases from J, with 11 bases between. Germline V lookup: CDR1 MDHEN, CDR2 SYDVKM. The DNA for the CDR3 is TGTGCCAGCAGCGGAGGTGGGACCTACGAGCAGTACTTC. Translating it yields CASSGGGTYEQYF.